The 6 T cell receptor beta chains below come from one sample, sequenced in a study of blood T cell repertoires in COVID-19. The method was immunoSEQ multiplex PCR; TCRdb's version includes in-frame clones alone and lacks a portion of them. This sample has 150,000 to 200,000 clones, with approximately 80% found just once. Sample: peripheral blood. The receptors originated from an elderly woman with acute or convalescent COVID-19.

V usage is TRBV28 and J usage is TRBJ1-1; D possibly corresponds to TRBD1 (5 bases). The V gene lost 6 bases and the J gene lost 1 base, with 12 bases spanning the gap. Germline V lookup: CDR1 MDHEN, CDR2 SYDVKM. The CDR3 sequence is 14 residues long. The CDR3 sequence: CASSPGATNTEAFF. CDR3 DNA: TGTGCCAGCAGCCCTGGGGCGACGAACACTGAAGCTTTCTTT.

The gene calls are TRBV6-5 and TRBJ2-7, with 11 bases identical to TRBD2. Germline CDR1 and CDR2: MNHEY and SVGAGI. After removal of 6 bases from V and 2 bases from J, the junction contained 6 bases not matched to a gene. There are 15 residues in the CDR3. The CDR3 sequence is CASRSTSGATYEQYF. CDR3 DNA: TGTGCCAGCAGGTCGACTAGCGGGGCAACCTACGAGCAGTACTTC.

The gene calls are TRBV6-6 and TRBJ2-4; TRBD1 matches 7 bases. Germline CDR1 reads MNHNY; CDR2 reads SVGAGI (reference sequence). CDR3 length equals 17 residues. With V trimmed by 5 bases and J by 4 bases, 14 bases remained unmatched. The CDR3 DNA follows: TGTGCCAGCAGTCCACCGACAGGGCGAGAGGTAAAAAACATTCAGTACTTC. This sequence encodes CASSPPTGREVKNIQYF.

CDR3 DNA sequence: TGTGCCAGCTCACCACTGAGTTCTGAAGCTTTCTTT. Protein: CASSPLSSEAFF. The chain joins TRBV18 to TRBJ1-1; D call uncertain. The CDR3 has 12 residues. V lost 1 base and J 6 bases, leaving 6 bases between the germline ends. The germline gives CDR1 KGHSH, CDR2 LQKENI.

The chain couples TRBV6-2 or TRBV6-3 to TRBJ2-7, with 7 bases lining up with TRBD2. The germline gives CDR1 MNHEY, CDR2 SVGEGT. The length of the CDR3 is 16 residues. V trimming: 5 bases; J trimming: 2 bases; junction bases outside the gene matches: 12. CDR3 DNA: TGTGCCAGCAGTCCCAACTGGCGCGGGGGTCCCTACGAGCAGTACTTC. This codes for CASSPNWRGGPYEQYF.

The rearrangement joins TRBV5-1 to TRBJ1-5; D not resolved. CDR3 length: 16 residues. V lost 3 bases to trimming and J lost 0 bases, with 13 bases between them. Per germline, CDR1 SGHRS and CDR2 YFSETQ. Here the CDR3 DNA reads TGCGCCAGCAGCTACTATGGAGCCTATAGCAATCAGCCCCAGCATTTT. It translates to CASSYYGAYSNQPQHF.